This T cell receptor beta chain came from a study of tissue T cells after allogeneic stem cell transplantation. Study conclusions and caveats: Tissue-detected TCR repertoire was only partly captured by blood and spleen T cells. Motif-based clustering found tissue-specific repertoire signatures shared across patients, though few clones were shared.

Time point defined: mouse harvest day 14 after allogeneic transplant. The graft held 10^6 splenic CD5+ T cells and 10^7 T-cell-depleted bone marrow cells. The table came from immunoSEQ multiplex PCR; TCRdb's copy has only in-frame clones and leaves some out. The sample comprises about 560 clones, over 45% of which are singletons, and around 54% rests with the top ten. After removal of 10 bases from V and 0 bases from J, the junction contained 2 bases not matched to a gene. Germline-derived CDR1 and CDR2 are NSHNY and SYGAGN. The CDR3 spans 13 residues. Comments on this clone: What it binds is unknown. Here the gene names and germline are mouse. The CDR3 is cut off 1 residue early in the read; its end comes from the germline J gene.

This chain connects TRBV13-1 to TRBJ2-4, with TRBD2 identical over 10 bases. The receptor's source is a female BALB/c mouse given C57BL/6 T cells with graft-versus-host disease after an allogeneic hematopoietic cell transplant. The specimen sequenced was spleen. The part of the CDR3 DNA that was read is TGTGCCTCGACTGGGGGGAGTCAAAACACCTTGTAC. This translates into CASTGGSQNTLY. The whole CDR3 region reads CASTGGSQNTLYF.